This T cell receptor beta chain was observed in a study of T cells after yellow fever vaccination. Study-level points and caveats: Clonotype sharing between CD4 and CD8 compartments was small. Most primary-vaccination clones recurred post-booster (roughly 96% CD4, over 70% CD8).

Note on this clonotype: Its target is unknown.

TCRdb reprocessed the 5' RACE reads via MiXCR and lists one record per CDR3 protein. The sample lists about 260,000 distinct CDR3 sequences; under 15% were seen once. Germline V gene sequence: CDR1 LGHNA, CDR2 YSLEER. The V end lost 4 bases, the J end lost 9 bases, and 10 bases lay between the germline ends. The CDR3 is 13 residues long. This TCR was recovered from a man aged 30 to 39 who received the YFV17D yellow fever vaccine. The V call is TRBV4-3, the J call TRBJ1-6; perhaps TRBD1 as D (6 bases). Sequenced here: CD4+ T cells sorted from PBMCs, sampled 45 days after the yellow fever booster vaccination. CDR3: CASSLTGRSPLHF. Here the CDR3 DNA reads TGCGCCAGCAGCCTTACAGGGCGTTCACCCCTCCACTTT.